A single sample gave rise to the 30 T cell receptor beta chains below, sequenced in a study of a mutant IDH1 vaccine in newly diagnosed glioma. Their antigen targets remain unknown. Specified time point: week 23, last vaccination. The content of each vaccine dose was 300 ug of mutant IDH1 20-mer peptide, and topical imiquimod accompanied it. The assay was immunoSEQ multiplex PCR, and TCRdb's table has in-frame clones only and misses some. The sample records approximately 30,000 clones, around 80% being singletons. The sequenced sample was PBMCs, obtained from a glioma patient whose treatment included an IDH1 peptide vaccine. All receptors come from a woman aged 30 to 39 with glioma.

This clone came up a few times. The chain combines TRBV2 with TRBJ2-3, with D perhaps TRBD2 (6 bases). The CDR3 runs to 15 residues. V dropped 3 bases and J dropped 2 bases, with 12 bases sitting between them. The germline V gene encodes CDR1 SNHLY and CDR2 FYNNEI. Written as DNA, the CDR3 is TGTGCCAGCAGTGAGGAGGGGTACTACACAGATACGCAGTATTTT. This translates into CASSEEGYYTDTQYF.

CDR3 amino acids: CAISPGTGGKNEQFF. CDR3 nucleotide sequence: TGTGCCATCAGCCCGGGGACAGGGGGCAAAAATGAGCAGTTCTTC. The V gene is TRBV10-3, the J gene TRBJ2-1, with 12 positions matching TRBD1. This CDR3 spans 15 amino acids. V trimming: 6 bases; J trimming: 7 bases; junction bases outside the gene matches: 7. Germline loops: CDR1 ENHRY, CDR2 SYGVKD.

As DNA, the CDR3 is TGTGCCAGTCGCGACGGGACTAGCGGGGGGAACACCGGGGAGCTGTTTTTT. This codes for CASRDGTSGGNTGELFF. The chain couples TRBV19 to TRBJ2-2; 14 bases are shared with TRBD2. The length of the CDR3 is 17 residues. CDR1 is LNHDA and CDR2 is SQIVND in the germline V gene (reference sequence). The V segment lost 8 bases and the J segment 1 base; nucleotides outside the gene matches: 6. Full variable domain (rest looked up from reference TRBV19 and TRBJ2-2): DGGITQSPKYLFRKEGQNVTLSCEQNLNHDAMYWYRQDPGQGLRLIYYSQIVNDFQKGDIAEGYSVSREKKESFPLTVTSAQKNPTAFYLCASRDGTSGGNTGELFFGEGSRLTVL.

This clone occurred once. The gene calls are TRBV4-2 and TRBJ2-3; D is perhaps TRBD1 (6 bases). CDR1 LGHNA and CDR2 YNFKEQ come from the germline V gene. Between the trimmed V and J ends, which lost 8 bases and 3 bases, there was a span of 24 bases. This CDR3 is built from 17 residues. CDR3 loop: CASASDPGQTPTDTQYF. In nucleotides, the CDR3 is TGTGCCAGCGCCTCGGACCCGGGACAAACACCGACAGATACGCAGTATTTT.

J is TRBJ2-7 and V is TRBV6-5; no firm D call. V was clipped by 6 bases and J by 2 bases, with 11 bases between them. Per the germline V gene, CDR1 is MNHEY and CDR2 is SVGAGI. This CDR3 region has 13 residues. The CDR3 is CASRDSYAYEQYF. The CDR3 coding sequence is TGTGCCAGCAGGGATAGCTATGCCTACGAGCAGTACTTC.

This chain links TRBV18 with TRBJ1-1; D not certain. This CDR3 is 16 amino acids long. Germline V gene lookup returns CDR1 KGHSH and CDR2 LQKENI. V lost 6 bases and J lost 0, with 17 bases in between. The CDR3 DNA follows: TGTGCCAGCTCCCCCCCGGCAGGCCTCATGAACACTGAAGCTTTCTTT. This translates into CASSPPAGLMNTEAFF.

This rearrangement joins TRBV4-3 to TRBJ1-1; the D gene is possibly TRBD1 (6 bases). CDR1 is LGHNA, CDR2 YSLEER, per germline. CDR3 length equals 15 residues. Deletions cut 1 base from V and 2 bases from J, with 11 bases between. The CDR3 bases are TGCGCCAGCAGCCAAGCCGGGACACCTAACACTGAAGCTTTCTTT. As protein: CASSQAGTPNTEAFF.

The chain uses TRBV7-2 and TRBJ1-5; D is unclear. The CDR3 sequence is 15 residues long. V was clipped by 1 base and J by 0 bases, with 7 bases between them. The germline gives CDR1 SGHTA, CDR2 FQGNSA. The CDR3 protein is CASSLEGNSNQPQHF. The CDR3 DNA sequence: TGTGCCAGCAGCTTAGAGGGAAATAGCAATCAGCCCCAGCATTTT. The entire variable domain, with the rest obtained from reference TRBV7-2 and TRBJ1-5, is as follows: GAGVSQSPSNKVTEKGKDVELRCDPISGHTALYWYRQSLGQGLEFLIYFQGNSAPDKSGLPSDRFSAERTGGSVSTLTIQRTQQEDSAVYLCASSLEGNSNQPQHFGDGTRLSIL.

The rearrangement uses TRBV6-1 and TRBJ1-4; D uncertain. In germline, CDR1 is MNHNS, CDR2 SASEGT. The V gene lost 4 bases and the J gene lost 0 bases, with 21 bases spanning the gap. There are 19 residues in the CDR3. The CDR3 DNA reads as TGTGCCAGCAGTGGATATGGGCATACATGGGATGCAACTAATGAAAAACTGTTTTTT. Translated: CASSGYGHTWDATNEKLFF.

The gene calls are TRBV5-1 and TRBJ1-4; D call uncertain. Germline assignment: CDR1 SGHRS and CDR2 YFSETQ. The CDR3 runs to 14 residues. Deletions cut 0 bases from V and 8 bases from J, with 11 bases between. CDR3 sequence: CASSLGQAPEKLFF. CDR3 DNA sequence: TGCGCCAGCAGCTTGGGGCAGGCGCCCGAAAAACTGTTTTTT.

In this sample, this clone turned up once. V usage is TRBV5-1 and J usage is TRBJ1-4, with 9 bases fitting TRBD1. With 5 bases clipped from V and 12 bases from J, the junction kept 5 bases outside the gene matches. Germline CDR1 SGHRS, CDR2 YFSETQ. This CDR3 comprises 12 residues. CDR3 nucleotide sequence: TGCGCCAGCAGTCTGGACAGGGGAGAACTGTTTTTT. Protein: CASSLDRGELFF.

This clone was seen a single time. The CDR3 DNA sequence: TGTGCCAGCAGTGAACGGGGAGGTGGCACTGAAGCTTTCTTT. This gives the protein CASSERGGGTEAFF. This sequence joins TRBV6-1 and TRBJ1-1, with unresolved D. Trimming removed 2 bases at V and 4 bases at J, with 11 bases between. This CDR3 spans 14 amino acids. Germline V lookup: CDR1 MNHNS, CDR2 SASEGT.

This chain's CDR3 is CASSLTGGYDYGYTF. The DNA of the CDR3 is TGCGCCAGCAGCTTGACAGGGGGTTACGACTATGGCTACACCTTC. The V gene is TRBV5-1, the J gene TRBJ1-2; 8 bases line up with TRBD1. Germline V lookup: CDR1 SGHRS, CDR2 YFSETQ. V lost 1 base and J lost 3; bases outside the gene matches: 5. The CDR3 totals 15 residues.

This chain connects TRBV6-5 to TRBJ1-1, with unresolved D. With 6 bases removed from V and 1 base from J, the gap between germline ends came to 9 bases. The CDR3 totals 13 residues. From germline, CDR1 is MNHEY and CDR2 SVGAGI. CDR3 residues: CASRMVGNTEAFF. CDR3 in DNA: TGTGCCAGCAGAATGGTGGGGAACACTGAAGCTTTCTTT.

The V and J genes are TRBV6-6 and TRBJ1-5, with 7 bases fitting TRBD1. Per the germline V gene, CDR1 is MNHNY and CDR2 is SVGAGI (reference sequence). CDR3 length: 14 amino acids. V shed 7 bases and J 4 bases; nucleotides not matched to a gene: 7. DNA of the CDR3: TGTGCCAGCAAGGGGGCAGTCCTAAATCAGCCCCAGCATTTT. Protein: CASKGAVLNQPQHF.

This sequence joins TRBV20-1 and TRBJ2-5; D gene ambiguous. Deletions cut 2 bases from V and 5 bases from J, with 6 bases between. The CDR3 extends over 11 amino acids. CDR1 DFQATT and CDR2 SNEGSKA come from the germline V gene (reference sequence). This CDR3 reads CSARTPETQYF. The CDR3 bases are TGCAGTGCTAGAACACCTGAGACCCAGTACTTC.

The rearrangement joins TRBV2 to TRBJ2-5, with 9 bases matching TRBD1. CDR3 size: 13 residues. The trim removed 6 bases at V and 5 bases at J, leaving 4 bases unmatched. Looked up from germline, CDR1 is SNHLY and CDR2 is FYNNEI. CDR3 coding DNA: TGTGCCAGCAGACAGACAGGGGGTGAGACCCAGTACTTC. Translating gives CASRQTGGETQYF.

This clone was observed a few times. For the CDR3, the DNA is TGTGCCTGGAATGCCGGCGGTTCACCCCTCCACTTT. It codes for CAWNAGGSPLHF. The chain couples TRBV30 to TRBJ1-6; D uncertain. This CDR3 has 12 amino acids. Trimming stripped 4 bases from V and 9 bases from J, with 10 bases between. Germline CDR1 and CDR2: GTSNPN and SVGIG (reference sequence).

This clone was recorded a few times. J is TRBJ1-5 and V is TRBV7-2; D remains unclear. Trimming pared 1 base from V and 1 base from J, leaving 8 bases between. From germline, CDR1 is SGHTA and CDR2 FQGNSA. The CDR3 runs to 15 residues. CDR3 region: CASSLGRHSNQPQHF. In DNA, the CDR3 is TGTGCCAGCAGCTTAGGTCGACACAGCAATCAGCCCCAGCATTTT.

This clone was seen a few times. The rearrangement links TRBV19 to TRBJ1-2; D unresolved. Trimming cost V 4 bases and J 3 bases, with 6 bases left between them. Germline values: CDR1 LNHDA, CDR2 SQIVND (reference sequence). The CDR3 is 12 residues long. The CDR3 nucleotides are TGTGCCAGTAGTAAAGGGTACTATGGCTACACCTTC. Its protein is CASSKGYYGYTF.

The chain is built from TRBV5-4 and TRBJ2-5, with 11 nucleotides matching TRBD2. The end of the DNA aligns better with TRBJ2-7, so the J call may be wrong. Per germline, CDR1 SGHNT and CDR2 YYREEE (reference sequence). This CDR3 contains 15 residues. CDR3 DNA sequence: TGTGCCAGCAGCTTGGTTAGCGGGGGGGCCTACGAGCAGTACTTC. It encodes CASSLVSGGAYEQYF.

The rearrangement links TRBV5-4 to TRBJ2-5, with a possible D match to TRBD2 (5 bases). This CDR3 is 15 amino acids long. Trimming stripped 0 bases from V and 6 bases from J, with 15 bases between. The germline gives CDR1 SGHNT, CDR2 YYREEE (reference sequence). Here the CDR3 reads CASSLAGVSAQTQYF. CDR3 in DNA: TGTGCCAGCAGCTTGGCCGGGGTATCCGCCCAGACCCAGTACTTC.

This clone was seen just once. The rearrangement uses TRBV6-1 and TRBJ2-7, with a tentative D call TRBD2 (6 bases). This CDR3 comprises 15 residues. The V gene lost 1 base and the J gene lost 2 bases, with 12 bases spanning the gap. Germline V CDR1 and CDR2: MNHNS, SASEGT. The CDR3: CASSEGGELTYEQYF. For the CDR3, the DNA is TGTGCCAGCAGTGAAGGGGGGGAGTTAACCTACGAGCAGTACTTC.

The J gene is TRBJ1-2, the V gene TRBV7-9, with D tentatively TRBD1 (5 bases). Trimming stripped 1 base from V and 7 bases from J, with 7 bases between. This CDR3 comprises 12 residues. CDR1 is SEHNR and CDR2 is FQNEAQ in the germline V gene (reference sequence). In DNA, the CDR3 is TGTGCCAGCAGCTTAGATCAGGGTGGCTACACCTTC. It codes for CASSLDQGGYTF.

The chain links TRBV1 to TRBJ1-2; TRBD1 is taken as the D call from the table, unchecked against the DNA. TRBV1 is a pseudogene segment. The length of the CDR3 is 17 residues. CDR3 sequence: CTSSQEPRTGSPYGYTF. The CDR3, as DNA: TGCACCAGCAGCCAAGAACCCCGGACAGGGAGTCCCTATGGCTACACCTTC.

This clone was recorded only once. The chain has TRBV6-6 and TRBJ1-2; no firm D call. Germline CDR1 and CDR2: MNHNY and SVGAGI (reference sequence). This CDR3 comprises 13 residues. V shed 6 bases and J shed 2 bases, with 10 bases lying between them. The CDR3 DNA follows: TGTGCCAGCAGCCCGACCCCGAACTATGGCTACACCTTC. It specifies CASSPTPNYGYTF.

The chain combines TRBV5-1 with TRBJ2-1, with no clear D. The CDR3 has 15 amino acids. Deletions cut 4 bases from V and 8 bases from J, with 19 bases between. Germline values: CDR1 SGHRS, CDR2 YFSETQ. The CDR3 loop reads CASSPGDLLPDEQFF. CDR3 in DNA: TGCGCCAGCAGCCCCGGTGACCTTTTACCGGATGAGCAGTTCTTC.

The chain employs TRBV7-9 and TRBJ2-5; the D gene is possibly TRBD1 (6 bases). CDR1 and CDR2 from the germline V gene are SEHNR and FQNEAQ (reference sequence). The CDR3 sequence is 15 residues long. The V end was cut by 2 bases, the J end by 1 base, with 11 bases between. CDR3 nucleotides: TGTGCCAGCAGCTTACAGGGGCCCGTCCAAGAGACCCAGTACTTC. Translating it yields CASSLQGPVQETQYF.

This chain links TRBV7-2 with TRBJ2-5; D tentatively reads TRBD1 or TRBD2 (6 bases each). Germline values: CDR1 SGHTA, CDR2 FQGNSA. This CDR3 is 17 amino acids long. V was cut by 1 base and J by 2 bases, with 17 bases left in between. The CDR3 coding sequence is TGTGCCAGCAGCTTAGGCCGACTAGGGGGGTCACAAGAGACCCAGTACTTC. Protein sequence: CASSLGRLGGSQETQYF. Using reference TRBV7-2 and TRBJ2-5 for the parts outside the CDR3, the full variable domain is GAGVSQSPSNKVTEKGKDVELRCDPISGHTALYWYRQSLGQGLEFLIYFQGNSAPDKSGLPSDRFSAERTGGSVSTLTIQRTQQEDSAVYLCASSLGRLGGSQETQYFGPGTRLLVL.

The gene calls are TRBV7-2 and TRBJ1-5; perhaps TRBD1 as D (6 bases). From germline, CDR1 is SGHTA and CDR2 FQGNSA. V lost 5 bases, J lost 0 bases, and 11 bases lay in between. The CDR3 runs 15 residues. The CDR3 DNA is TGTGCCAGCAGCAAAAACAGGGATAGCAATCAGCCCCAGCATTTT. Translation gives CASSKNRDSNQPQHF.